This T cell receptor (beta chain) emerged from a study of T cells in tumors after PD-1 blockade. Study results and limitations: Some novel exhausted tumor clones appeared in pre-treatment blood, suggesting peripheral recruitment. Most post-therapy expanded exhausted CD8+ clones were new, undetected before treatment.

Site-matched primary tumor biopsies were taken before and after PD-1 blockade. On this clone: Its target is unknown.

TCRdb's copy holds only in-frame clones and misses some; the assay was immunoSEQ multiplex PCR. The sample contains over 10,000 clones, 63% of which appear only once. V was cut by 3 bases and J by 8 bases, with 13 bases left in between. From germline, CDR1 is MDHEN and CDR2 SYDVKM. The CDR3 covers 13 residues. The sequences come from tumor tissue, collected before anti-PD-1 treatment. J is TRBJ1-2 and V is TRBV28, with D perhaps TRBD1 (6 bases). The TCR was taken from a human donor with basal cell carcinoma. Here the CDR3 DNA reads TGTGCCAGCAGTTTTACAGGGAGAATGGGCTACACCTTC. Amino acid sequence: CASSFTGRMGYTF.